The 13 T cell receptor beta chains listed next were all sequenced from one sample in a study of identical twins. MiXCR was run by TCRdb on the 5' RACE reads, yielding one entry per CDR3 protein. The table includes 200,000 to 250,000 distinct CDR3 sequences, about 7.5% detected once. A further study also used this sample, focusing on yellow fever vaccine responses in identical twins.

Sequencing was carried out using memory (CD45RO+) T cells sorted from blood. Receptors were obtained from a young woman in good health.

CDR3 bases: TGCAGCGTAGGGGTTGGCAATGAGCAGTTCTTC. Its protein product is CSVGVGNEQFF. The chain is built from TRBV29-1 and TRBJ2-1; possible D gene TRBD1, 5 bases. The V gene's germline CDR1 is SQVTM and CDR2 ANQGSEA. V lost 6 bases and J lost 6, with 9 bases in between. The CDR3 has 11 amino acids.

V and J are TRBV2 and TRBJ2-1; D call uncertain. CDR3 length: 12 residues. V was pared by 8 bases and J by 5 bases, with 10 bases between. Per the germline V gene, CDR1 is SNHLY and CDR2 is FYNNEI. The CDR3 is CASRSDHNEQFF. In DNA, the CDR3 is TGTGCCAGCCGGAGTGATCACAATGAGCAGTTCTTC.

Many counts were recorded for this clonotype. DNA for the CDR3: TGTGCCACCAGCAGAAACAGGGGAGTTACAGATACGCAGTATTTT. Translation: CATSRNRGVTDTQYF. The V gene is TRBV15, the J gene TRBJ2-3; TRBD1 aligns across 7 bases. CDR1 is LNHNV, CDR2 YYDKDF, per germline (reference sequence). The CDR3 runs to 15 residues. The ends lost 2 bases at V and 3 bases at J; junction bases unmatched: 5.

This clonotype was observed a handful of times. The chain combines TRBV15 with TRBJ2-1, with a tentative D call TRBD2 (5 bases). V lost 1 base and J 2 bases, leaving 9 bases between the germline ends. The CDR3 spans 15 residues. From germline, CDR1 is LNHNV and CDR2 YYDKDF (reference sequence). DNA of the CDR3: TGTGCCACCAGCAGAGGACGGGAAGCCTACAATGAGCAGTTCTTC. The encoded protein is CATSRGREAYNEQFF.

This clonotype was found a few times. DNA for the CDR3: TGCAGTGCTAGAGACCCAGGGGGAACTGAAGCTTTCTTT. Protein product: CSARDPGGTEAFF. The V gene is TRBV20-1, the J gene TRBJ1-1; 7 bases fit TRBD1. The CDR3 sequence is 13 residues long. The germline V gene has CDR1 DFQATT and CDR2 SNEGSKA (reference sequence). Losses at the gene ends were 0 bases for V and 5 bases for J; bases not matched to a gene: 3.

This clonotype came up a few times. The V and J genes are TRBV11-1 and TRBJ2-1, with 7 bases matching TRBD1. Looked up from germline, CDR1 is SGHAT and CDR2 is FQDESV (reference sequence). After removal of 4 bases from V and 0 bases from J, the junction contained 12 bases not matched to a gene. The CDR3 spans 18 residues. Written as DNA, the CDR3 is TGTGCCAGCAGCTCCAATTTACAGGGGTTGAGCTCCTACAATGAGCAGTTCTTC. Translation: CASSSNLQGLSSYNEQFF.

Many counts were recorded for this clonotype. This chain uses TRBV5-5 with TRBJ2-3, with 8 bases matching TRBD1. The CDR3 is made up of 15 amino acids. V lost 4 bases to trimming and J lost 1 base; unmatched junction nucleotides: 5. CDR1 is SGHKS, CDR2 YYEKEE, per germline (reference sequence). CDR3 nucleotide sequence: TGTGCCAGCAGCCCGGTGGGACAGGGCACAGATACGCAGTATTTT. Residues: CASSPVGQGTDTQYF.

This clonotype was picked up many times. V and J are TRBV29-1 and TRBJ2-3; 7 nucleotides line up with TRBD2. Per the germline V gene, CDR1 is SQVTM and CDR2 is ANQGSEA. V dropped 5 bases and J dropped 4; count of bases not matched to a gene: 3. This CDR3 region has 12 residues. This CDR3 is CSVFRGADTQYF. CDR3 DNA: TGCAGCGTTTTCCGGGGGGCAGATACGCAGTATTTT.

This clonotype has more than one count but fewer than ten. This chain joins TRBV2 and TRBJ1-1; the D is unclear. V was cut by 8 bases and J by 8 bases, with 9 bases left in between. CDR3 length: 10 amino acids. The germline V gene encodes CDR1 SNHLY and CDR2 FYNNEI. CDR3 nucleotide sequence: TGTGCCAGCGGGAGTGTGGAAGCTTTCTTT. Encoded protein: CASGSVEAFF.

This clonotype was picked up many times. J is TRBJ2-1 and V is TRBV20-1; TRBD1 or TRBD2 may be the D gene (5 bases each). Per the germline V gene, CDR1 is DFQATT and CDR2 is SNEGSKA (reference sequence). Trimming took off 3 bases at V and 7 bases at J, with 19 bases between the two ends. The CDR3 is 15 residues long. CDR3 region: CSASPGLGSRNEQFF. The CDR3 nucleotides read TGCAGTGCTAGTCCAGGGTTGGGGAGTCGAAATGAGCAGTTCTTC.

This clonotype was observed a few times. The DNA for the CDR3 is TGTGCCAGCAGCTTAGCTGGGGGCCATGGCTACACCTTC. Translation: CASSLAGGHGYTF. The chain couples TRBV7-9 to TRBJ1-2; D is perhaps TRBD1 (6 bases). The CDR3 spans 13 residues. From germline, CDR1 is SEHNR and CDR2 FQNEAQ (reference sequence). V was shortened by 0 bases and J by 6 bases, with 8 bases between the two germline ends.

This clonotype showed up many times. The J gene is TRBJ2-7, the V gene TRBV7-2, with TRBD1 matching 7 bases. Per the germline V gene, CDR1 is SGHTA and CDR2 is FQGNSA. The V gene end was trimmed by 1 base and the J gene end by 0 bases; junction bases not matched to a gene: 6. The CDR3 contains 16 residues. CDR3 protein: CASSLDSGGSSYEQYF. The CDR3 region has the DNA TGTGCCAGCAGCTTAGATTCAGGGGGATCCTCCTACGAGCAGTACTTC.

The chain recombines TRBV18 with TRBJ1-1, with 11 bases identical to TRBD1. V lost 3 bases and J lost 3; bases outside the gene matches: 9. The CDR3 runs to 17 residues. The germline CDR1 and CDR2 sequences are KGHSH and LQKENI. CDR3 protein: CASSPRGQGVVDTEAFF. The CDR3 DNA reads TGTGCCAGCTCACCGCGGGGACAGGGGGTAGTAGACACTGAAGCTTTCTTT.